The 10 T cell receptor beta chains reported below all come from one sample, sequenced in a study of blood T cell repertoires in COVID-19 (dated by TCRdb to the early 2020s). Library construction relied on the immunoSEQ multiplex PCR assay. TCRdb re-hosts the immuneACCESS table, in-frame sequences only. Its copies lack some clones; in the studies checked, an unresolved V gene accounts for under half of them, and the cause for the rest is not known. Across this sample there are roughly 200,000 clones, with around 80% seen only once. Approximately 9% of the sample goes to the ten largest clones. Sequencing was performed on peripheral blood. These TCRs come from a man aged 35-49 years with active or convalescent COVID-19.

V usage is TRBV4-2 and J usage is TRBJ2-7; TRBD2 matches at 9 bases. CDR1 and CDR2 (germline): LGHNA, YNFKEQ. The CDR3 loop spans 15 amino acids. Trimming at V came to 1 base and at J to 5 bases, leaving 6 bases not matched to a gene. The CDR3 is CASSQAAGGSHEQYF. The CDR3, as DNA: TGTGCCAGCAGCCAAGCTGCGGGAGGGTCCCACGAGCAGTACTTC.

The V gene is TRBV7-2, the J gene TRBJ1-2; D might be TRBD1 (6 bases). The germline V and J ends were trimmed by 1 base and 5 bases, with 11 bases remaining between them. This CDR3 has 14 amino acids. Germline V gives CDR1 SGHTA, CDR2 FQGNSA. CDR3 DNA: TGTGCCAGCAGCTTAGACGGGCAGGGGTATGGCTACACCTTC. It yields the protein CASSLDGQGYGYTF.

This clone came up a few times. The genes are TRBV11-1 and TRBJ1-1, with D unclear. This CDR3 has 13 residues. Trimming left V 5 bases short and J 1 base short, with 8 bases between. The germline V gene encodes CDR1 SGHAT and CDR2 FQDESV (reference sequence). This CDR3 is CASSRAQNTEAFF. The CDR3 DNA follows: TGTGCCAGCAGCCGAGCCCAGAACACTGAAGCTTTCTTT.

There are a few counts of this clone. The rearrangement links TRBV7-9 to TRBJ1-3; D may be TRBD1 (6 bases). The germline CDR1 and CDR2 sequences are SEHNR and FQNEAQ (reference sequence). CDR3 length: 14 residues. CDR3 coding DNA: TGTGCTTCCAAGAGGCAGGGGTTAGGAAACACCATATATTTT. It codes for CASKRQGLGNTIYF.

As to this clone: Other DNA sequences in this specimen translate into the identical CDR3. The V call is TRBV7-2, the J call TRBJ2-3; D remains unclear. The germline gives CDR1 SGHTA, CDR2 FQGNSA. This CDR3 region has 14 residues. The V end lost 3 bases, the J end lost 0 bases, and 7 bases lay between the germline ends. For the CDR3, the DNA is TGTGCCAGCAGCTTTTCGACTAGCACAGATACGCAGTATTTT. Amino acids: CASSFSTSTDTQYF.

The gene calls are TRBV19 and TRBJ1-1, with 10 nucleotides matching TRBD1. The V and J ends lost 6 bases and 5 bases, in that order; junction bases with no gene match: 18. The length of the CDR3 is 18 residues. CDR1 and CDR2 (germline): LNHDA, SQIVND (reference sequence). For the CDR3, the DNA is TGTGCCAGTAGCCCTTCAGTCCCGGGACAGGGGAAAGTTACTGAAGCTTTCTTT. Translating it yields CASSPSVPGQGKVTEAFF.

The table lists this clone with a few counts. The rearrangement joins TRBV6-5 to TRBJ1-6; unclear D gene. CDR1 is MNHEY, CDR2 SVGAGI, per germline. The CDR3 runs to 15 residues. The ends were cut back, 2 bases at V and 8 bases at J, with 13 bases in the middle. In DNA, the CDR3 is TGTGCCAGCAGTTACGGCCGGGTGAGGGATTCACCCCTCCACTTT. Translation gives CASSYGRVRDSPLHF.

V and J are TRBV7-8 and TRBJ1-2; 8 nucleotides agree with TRBD1. CDR3 length: 16 amino acids. The V gene end was trimmed by 4 bases and the J gene end by 8 bases; junction bases not matched to a gene: 15. From germline, CDR1 is SGHVS and CDR2 FQNEAQ. This CDR3 reads CASSSTPDRGSGGYTF. The CDR3 nucleotides are TGTGCCAGCAGCTCTACTCCTGACAGGGGATCTGGCGGCTACACCTTC.

The CDR3 protein is CASSLVEGSNSPLHF. In DNA form, the CDR3 reads TGCGCCAGCAGCTTGGTTGAGGGATCCAATTCACCCCTCCACTTT. J is TRBJ1-6 and V is TRBV5-1; unclear D gene. The ends were cut back, 0 bases at V and 7 bases at J, with 11 bases in the middle. There are 15 residues in the CDR3. Germline loops: CDR1 SGHRS, CDR2 YFSETQ. The variable domain in full, with the rest retrieved from reference TRBV5-1 and TRBJ1-6, is KAGVTQTPRYLIKTRGQQVTLSCSPISGHRSVSWYQQTPGQGLQFLFEYFSETQRNKGNFPGRFSGRQFSNSRSEMNVSTLELGDSALYLCASSLVEGSNSPLHFGNGTRLTVT.

The V call is TRBV7-2, the J call TRBJ2-5; TRBD1 matches 7 bases. In germline, CDR1 is SGHTA, CDR2 FQGNSA. This CDR3 is built from 15 residues. V shed 5 bases and J 6 bases; nucleotides not matched to a gene: 12. The CDR3 sequence is CASSIDRDGMKTQYF. The CDR3, as DNA: TGTGCCAGCAGCATAGACAGGGACGGGATGAAGACCCAGTACTTC.